This TCR beta chain originates from a study of shared clonotypes between healthy human individuals. The table came from immunoSEQ multiplex PCR; TCRdb's copy has only in-frame clones and leaves some out. Here the sample spans around 1,900,000 clones, over 85% being singletons. The study, taken as a whole, reports: A few donors held approximately 4.6% of naive CD4 clonotypes in common.

Concerning this clone: Its antigen remains unidentified.

CD45RO negativity and positive selection for CCR7 defined naive CD8 cells, a population that excluded terminally differentiated effector memory CD45RA+ cells. This CDR3 has 15 amino acids. Germline V CDR1 and CDR2: SGHVS, FQNEAQ. With 6 bases clipped from V and 5 bases from J, the junction kept 6 bases outside the gene matches. What was sequenced was naive CD8+ T cells from PBMCs. This rearrangement joins TRBV7-8 to TRBJ2-1, with TRBD2 identical over 11 bases. This sequence originates from a young man in good health. Some clones in this sample may be carry-over from other donors' samples. The CDR3 spells CASSATSGSNNEQFF. CDR3 in DNA: TGTGCCAGCAGTGCTACTAGCGGGAGTAACAATGAGCAGTTCTTC.